Below are 14 T cell receptor beta chains sequenced from a single sample in a study of T cell repertoires in cytomegalovirus infection. TCRdb reprocessed the reads via MiXCR and lists one record per CDR3 protein. In the table there are roughly 640,000 distinct CDR3 sequences, roughly 24% of which are singletons. Sequenced sample: CD8+ T cells from PBMCs. Source of these receptors: a human donor in good health (CMV status not recorded). Some clones in this sample may be carry-over from other donors' samples.

At least ten counts were recorded for this clonotype. V gene TRBV7-9 combines with J gene TRBJ2-3; TRBD1 matches at 7 bases. J lost 0 bases, V lost 7 bases, and 7 bases had no gene match. Looked up from germline, CDR1 is SEHNR and CDR2 is FQNEAQ (reference sequence). The CDR3 runs 15 residues. CDR3 sequence (DNA): TGTGCCAGCACCTTGATGGACAGGAGCACAGATACGCAGTATTTT. Its translation: CASTLMDRSTDTQYF.

The genes are TRBV6-2 or TRBV6-3 and TRBJ2-7, with D tentatively TRBD1 (6 bases). Germline V gene sequence: CDR1 MNHEY, CDR2 SVGEGT. The CDR3 covers 15 residues. V lost 4 bases to trimming and J lost 2 bases, with 15 bases between them. Here the CDR3 reads CASSSIDRSTYEQYF. CDR3 DNA: TGTGCCAGCAGTTCGATTGACAGGTCTACCTACGAGCAGTACTTC.

This clonotype showed up many times. The chain recombines TRBV6-6 with TRBJ2-1, with D uncertain. Between the trimmed V and J ends, which lost 2 bases and 2 bases, there was a span of 16 bases. The CDR3 has 17 residues. Per the germline V gene, CDR1 is MNHNY and CDR2 is SVGAGI (reference sequence). DNA for the CDR3: TGTGCCAGCAGTTACGATTCGCCCCCCCTAGCCTACAATGAGCAGTTCTTC. This sequence encodes CASSYDSPPLAYNEQFF.

On this clonotype itself: With a much larger clone just one base away, this may be a read error. The genes are TRBV28 and TRBJ1-1; D unclear. The CDR3 consists of 15 residues. The V end was cut by 3 bases, the J end by 1 base, with 12 bases between. Germline V gene sequence: CDR1 MDHEN, CDR2 SYDVKM. CDR3 loop: CASSLFEEPNTEAFF. CDR3 coding DNA: TGTGCCAGCAGTTTGTTTGAGGAGCCGAACACTGAAGCTTTCTTT.

The chain is built from TRBV29-1 and TRBJ1-2; the D gene is possibly TRBD1 (5 bases). V was cut by 7 bases and J by 5 bases, with 23 bases left in between. The CDR3 loop spans 15 amino acids. Germline-derived CDR1 and CDR2 are SQVTM and ANQGSEA. CDR3 sequence: CSAIRGETKDYGYTF. CDR3 DNA sequence: TGCAGCGCGATTCGGGGCGAAACTAAAGATTATGGCTACACCTTC.

This clonotype was observed once. This chain links TRBV7-9 with TRBJ1-2; D not certain. The V end lost 3 bases, the J end lost 13 bases, and 12 bases lay between the germline ends. The germline V gene has CDR1 SEHNR and CDR2 FQNEAQ (reference sequence). The CDR3 has 11 amino acids. The CDR3 nucleotides are TGTGCCAGCAGCTTGACGGAATCTAGCACCTTC. It yields the protein CASSLTESSTF. Full variable domain (outside the CDR3, taken from reference TRBV7-9 and TRBJ1-2): DTGVSQNPRHKITKRGQNVTFRCDPISEHNRLYWYRQTLGQGPEFLTYFQNEAQLEKSRLLSDRFSAERPKGSFSTLEIQRTEQGDSAMYLCASSLTESSTFGSGTRLTVV.

The V call is TRBV20-1, the J call TRBJ2-3; perhaps TRBD2 as D (6 bases). From germline, CDR1 is DFQATT and CDR2 SNEGSKA (reference sequence). Trimming removed 2 bases at V and 4 bases at J, with 19 bases between. The CDR3 covers 16 residues. The CDR3 sequence is CSARPNTGLQPDTQYF. For the CDR3, the DNA is TGCAGTGCTAGACCTAATACGGGACTCCAGCCAGATACGCAGTATTTT.

The J gene is TRBJ1-1, the V gene TRBV15; D may be TRBD1 (5 bases). Germline CDR1 and CDR2: LNHNV and YYDKDF (reference sequence). Trimming removed 4 bases from V and 2 bases from J, with 11 bases in between. This CDR3 is 14 amino acids long. Here the CDR3 reads CATSKPTANTEAFF. The DNA for the CDR3 is TGTGCCACCAGCAAACCGACAGCTAACACTGAAGCTTTCTTT.

This clonotype was detected only a few times. The chain is built from TRBV29-1 and TRBJ2-5; D uncertain. V lost 3 bases and J 0 bases, leaving 8 bases between the germline ends. CDR3 size: 13 residues. The germline V gene encodes CDR1 SQVTM and CDR2 ANQGSEA. CDR3 protein: CSVDRENQETQYF. CDR3 in DNA: TGCAGCGTTGATAGAGAGAACCAAGAGACCCAGTACTTC.

The chain employs TRBV29-1 and TRBJ2-5, with D possibly being TRBD1 (6 bases). The CDR3 runs to 14 residues. Germline V gene data show CDR1 as SQVTM and CDR2 as ANQGSEA. V lost 4 bases and J lost 1, with 13 bases in between. DNA of the CDR3: TGCAGCGTTGTTTCGACAGGCAGCCAAGAGACCCAGTACTTC. It is translated as CSVVSTGSQETQYF.

This clonotype was found a few times. J is TRBJ2-1 and V is TRBV14, with 12 bases lining up with TRBD2. The V segment lost 5 bases and the J segment 8 bases; nucleotides outside the gene matches: 4. This CDR3 is built from 14 residues. Germline V CDR1 and CDR2: SGHDN, FVKESK. The CDR3 here is CASSVLAGGDEQFF. The CDR3 DNA reads TGTGCCAGCAGCGTACTAGCGGGGGGCGATGAGCAGTTCTTC. The complete variable domain, with remaining parts taken from reference TRBV14 and TRBJ2-1, reads EAGVTQFPSHSVIEKGQTVTLRCDPISGHDNLYWYRRVMGKEIKFLLHFVKESKQDESGMPNNRFLAERTGGTYSTLKVQPAELEDSGVYFCASSVLAGGDEQFFGPGTRLTVL.

Details on this clonotype: Its ends do not fully match the called genes, so a read error is possible. V gene TRBV9 combines with J gene TRBJ1-6; D unresolved. The CDR3 spans 10 residues. Germline CDR1 and CDR2: SGDLS and YYNGEE. This chain's CDR3 is CASSGSTLHF. The DNA for the CDR3 is TGTGCCAGCAGCGGTTCAACCCTCCACTTT.

V is TRBV6-2 or TRBV6-3 and J is TRBJ2-7, with a possible D match to TRBD1 (7 bases). The CDR3 is made up of 14 amino acids. CDR1 MNHEY and CDR2 SVGEGT come from the germline V gene. V shed 2 bases and J shed 2 bases, with 10 bases lying between them. CDR3 in amino acids: CASSYAGTAYEQYV. As DNA, the CDR3 is TGTGCCAGCAGTTACGCGGGGACAGCCTACGAGCAGTACGTC.

The table lists this clonotype with a few counts. An end of the junction does not agree with germline; a read error may underlie this. This chain uses TRBV14 with TRBJ1-1, with D perhaps TRBD1 (6 bases). The germline CDR1 and CDR2 sequences are SGHDN and FVKESK. This CDR3 is 14 amino acids long. The CDR3 bases are TGTGCCAGCAGCCCTCTTGGCGGGACAAGGTTCCTGTTATTT. This encodes CASSPLGGTRFLLF.